This TCR beta chain was sequenced during a study of cytomegalovirus exposure and HLA in healthy donors. Study-level findings and limits: Productive status was seen about 87% or about 30% of the time for most TCR beta V segments in an earlier analysis. Rare sequences made up most TCRs, while some public TCRs were found in many donors. Cytomegalovirus association was listed for about 180 TCR beta chains.

Amplification used 60 Vbeta primers and 13 Jbeta primers. Clones were sequenced by immunoSEQ multiplex PCR, and TCRdb holds only the in-frame ones, with some missing. The repertoire has 110,000 or so clones, 77% of them found once; the top ten carry 8.5% to 10%. CDR3 length: 14 amino acids. CDR1 is ENHRY and CDR2 is SYGVKD in the germline V gene. V lost 5 bases to trimming and J lost 5 bases; unmatched junction nucleotides: 9. It was healthy bone marrow donors who served as donors. A remark on this clone: Its antigen is unknown.

This receptor was taken from a woman in her 40s in good health and CMV-seropositive. Sequencing used PBMCs. The rearrangement links TRBV10-3 to TRBJ2-7, with 7 bases matching TRBD2. Written as DNA, the CDR3 is TGTGCCATCAGTACTCCCGGGACTATCCACGAGCAGTACTTC. It is translated as CAISTPGTIHEQYF.